The entry below gives a single TCR beta chain sequence along with its context. The antigen is not known. Trimming cost V 4 bases and J 6 bases; bases outside gene matches: 9. The CDR3 totals 15 residues. Looked up from germline, CDR1 is SEHNR and CDR2 is FQNEAQ (reference sequence). The data belong to a study of cytomegalovirus exposure and HLA in healthy donors. Broader study findings: Later on, a genetic analysis was performed. It linked a missense variant in DCLRE1C with V- and J-gene trimming of TCR beta.

With 60 Vbeta and 13 Jbeta primers, the PCR was carried out. The protocol was immunoSEQ multiplex PCR, while the TCRdb copy is restricted to in-frame clones and leaves out a portion. The sample yields just over 95,000 clones, approximately 80% seen once. This receptor was identified in a middle-aged woman in good health and CMV-seronegative. The J gene is TRBJ1-1, the V gene TRBV7-9, with 9 bases fitting TRBD1. The sequenced sample was PBMCs. The CDR3 DNA is TGTGCCAGCAGCTCATTCACAGGGGGCGAGGCTGAAGCTTTCTTT. It codes for CASSSFTGGEAEAFF.